This entry lists 16 T cell receptor beta chains sequenced from one sample in a study of OX40 agonist ivuxolimab in advanced cancers. This table comes from immunoSEQ multiplex PCR, and its TCRdb copy is limited to in-frame clones, with some not included. The profile shows 95,000 or so clones, 92% of them singletons. The sequences come from CD4+ or CD8+ T cells sorted from blood, collected in a trial of the OX40 agonist ivuxolimab. These receptors all come from an adult with an advanced solid tumor such as melanoma, head and neck, liver or kidney cancer.

This clone was seen a handful of times. Here the CDR3 DNA reads TGTGCCAGCGGGGACAGAACCTCACCCCTCCACTTT. Its translation: CASGDRTSPLHF. The rearrangement uses TRBV6-5 and TRBJ1-6; 7 bases are shared with TRBD1. This CDR3 is built from 12 residues. CDR1 is MNHEY, CDR2 SVGAGI, per germline. The V gene end was trimmed by 8 bases and the J gene end by 10 bases; junction bases not matched to a gene: 5.

V is TRBV19 and J is TRBJ2-5; 11 bases match TRBD1. The CDR3 consists of 17 residues. Germline V gives CDR1 LNHDA, CDR2 SQIVND (reference sequence). V lost 5 bases and J lost 1; bases outside the gene matches: 9. This CDR3 is CASSARDRGSSQETQYF. The CDR3 DNA reads TGTGCCAGTAGTGCTCGGGACAGGGGGTCCTCCCAAGAGACCCAGTACTTC.

V usage is TRBV18 and J usage is TRBJ1-1, with a weak D call TRBD1 (5 bases). The V gene lost 2 bases and the J gene lost 8 bases, with 12 bases spanning the gap. Per germline, CDR1 KGHSH and CDR2 LQKENI. The CDR3 extends over 13 amino acids. In DNA, the CDR3 is TGTGCCAGCTCACCAAGCGGGGCGGCCGAAGCTTTCTTT. Encoded protein: CASSPSGAAEAFF.

The chain carries TRBV27 and TRBJ1-1; D is unresolved. CDR3 size: 14 residues. Germline V gene sequence: CDR1 MNHEY, CDR2 SMNVEV (reference sequence). The V gene lost 10 bases and the J gene lost 2 bases, with 17 bases spanning the gap. The CDR3 loop is CATLMGGPNTEAFF. The CDR3 DNA reads as TGTGCCACCTTAATGGGAGGGCCCAACACTGAAGCTTTCTTT.

The V gene is TRBV6-1, the J gene TRBJ1-5, with 8 bases aligning to TRBD1. J was trimmed by 3 bases and V by 5 bases; bases with no gene match: 6. This CDR3 contains 15 residues. Germline V gene lookup returns CDR1 MNHNS and CDR2 SASEGT. In DNA, the CDR3 is TGTGCCAGCAGTTTGACAGGGGCGAACAATCAGCCCCAGCATTTT. Its protein product is CASSLTGANNQPQHF.

The J gene is TRBJ1-2, the V gene TRBV5-4; a possible D gene is TRBD1 (6 bases). The length of the CDR3 is 15 residues. Germline CDR1 is SGHNT and CDR2 is YYREEE (reference sequence). The ends were cut back, 0 bases at V and 6 bases at J, with 15 bases in the middle. In DNA, the CDR3 is TGTGCCAGCAGCTTGGTACCAACAGGGCCGGATGGCTACACCTTC. Protein product: CASSLVPTGPDGYTF.

The chain joins TRBV6-6 to TRBJ2-7; D might be TRBD1 or TRBD2, each matching 6 bases. Trimming removed 8 bases from V and 5 bases from J, with 19 bases in between. This CDR3 is 14 amino acids long. Germline V gives CDR1 MNHNY, CDR2 SVGAGI (reference sequence). The CDR3 here is CASRVETGRNEQYF. The CDR3 coding sequence is TGTGCCAGCCGGGTAGAAACAGGGAGGAACGAGCAGTACTTC.

The chain is built from TRBV7-2 and TRBJ1-2; D is undetermined. CDR1 SGHTA and CDR2 FQGNSA come from the germline V gene. Between the trimmed V and J ends, which lost 3 bases and 0 bases, there was a span of 8 bases. The CDR3 is 14 residues long. The CDR3 spells CASSFGFSNYGYTF. CDR3 DNA sequence: TGTGCCAGCAGCTTCGGCTTTTCTAACTATGGCTACACCTTC.

The chain is built from TRBV7-3 and TRBJ1-2; 9 bases are shared with TRBD1. The ends lost 5 bases at V and 3 bases at J; junction bases unmatched: 16. Germline lookup yields CDR1 SGHTA and CDR2 FQGTGA. The CDR3 covers 18 residues. CDR3 amino acids: CASSRGPGQGRYDYGYTF. DNA for the CDR3: TGTGCCAGCAGCCGAGGCCCGGGACAGGGTCGGTACGACTATGGCTACACCTTC.

V gene TRBV11-3 combines with J gene TRBJ1-5; D might be TRBD1 (6 bases). The CDR3 is 13 residues long. Germline V CDR1 and CDR2: SGHNT, YENEEA. V lost 2 bases to trimming and J lost 7 bases, with 9 bases between them. CDR3 nucleotide sequence: TGTGCCAGCAGCTTATATCAGGGGCAGCCCCAGCATTTT. It encodes CASSLYQGQPQHF.

The CDR3 spells CASRPDRGTNYGYTF. As DNA, the CDR3 is TGTGCCAGCAGGCCAGACAGGGGCACTAACTATGGCTACACCTTC. The chain employs TRBV2 and TRBJ1-2, with 8 bases matching TRBD1. The CDR3 consists of 15 residues. The J segment lost 0 bases and the V segment lost 6 bases, leaving 6 bases of the junction unmatched. From germline, CDR1 is SNHLY and CDR2 FYNNEI.

The chain joins TRBV29-1 to TRBJ1-2, with D uncertain. The V end lost 3 bases, the J end lost 2 bases, and 4 bases lay between the germline ends. The length of the CDR3 is 11 residues. CDR1 and CDR2 (germline): SQVTM, ANQGSEA. CDR3 residues: CSVEINYGYTF. The DNA of the CDR3 is TGCAGCGTTGAGATCAACTATGGCTACACCTTC.

The J gene is TRBJ2-6, the V gene TRBV5-8; 8 bases are shared with TRBD1. V was clipped by 4 bases and J by 3 bases; unmatched bases: 15. Germline CDR1 and CDR2: SGHTS and YDEGEE. The CDR3 length is 19 residues. The CDR3: CASSISRDRLSGGANVLTF. The CDR3 nucleotides are TGTGCCAGCAGCATTTCCCGGGACAGGTTGTCGGGTGGGGCCAACGTCCTGACTTTC.

The V call is TRBV7-3, the J call TRBJ2-2; TRBD2 aligns across 13 bases. Germline V gene data show CDR1 as SGHTA and CDR2 as FQGTGA. Unmatched junction bases numbered 1, after V lost 3 bases and J lost 3 bases. CDR3 length: 16 residues. The CDR3 here is CASSLGLAGHTGELFF. CDR3 sequence (DNA): TGTGCCAGCAGCTTGGGACTAGCGGGGCACACCGGGGAGCTGTTTTTT.

This chain joins TRBV27 and TRBJ1-1; 7 positions agree with TRBD1. The CDR3 is 15 residues long. V lost 1 base and J lost 1; bases outside the gene matches: 3. Per germline, CDR1 MNHEY and CDR2 SMNVEV (reference sequence). The CDR3: CASSLYRDRNTEAFF. The CDR3 bases are TGTGCCAGCAGTTTATACCGGGACAGGAACACTGAAGCTTTCTTT.

The chain couples TRBV11-3 to TRBJ2-5; tentative D call: TRBD1 (6 bases). The CDR3 sequence is 16 residues long. In germline, CDR1 is SGHNT, CDR2 YENEEA. The V end was cut by 1 base, the J end by 1 base, with 13 bases between. The CDR3: CASSLGAGAIQETQYF. The CDR3 bases are TGTGCCAGCAGCTTAGGGGCAGGGGCAATCCAAGAGACCCAGTACTTC. Filled out from reference TRBV11-3 and TRBJ2-5, the complete variable domain reads EAGVVQSPRYKIIEKKQPVAFWCNPISGHNTLYWYLQNLGQGPELLIRYENEEAVDDSQLPKDRFSAERLKGVDSTLKIQPAELGDSAVYLCASSLGAGAIQETQYFGPGTRLLVL.